The present T cell receptor beta chain was sequenced within a study of control samples from healthy donors and cancer patients. The table came from immunoSEQ multiplex PCR; TCRdb's copy has only in-frame clones and leaves some out. The sample shows about 120,000 clones, roughly 84% of them seen only once. Sequencing used blood. This TCR was recovered from a man aged 35-49 years in good health.

The CDR3 DNA is TGTGCCAGCACGAAACTTCCCCCCCAGTTGGCTTTCTTT. It specifies CASTKLPPQLAFF. The chain links TRBV2 to TRBJ1-1; D uncertain. Trimming stripped 7 bases from V and 11 bases from J, with 20 bases between. Germline CDR1 reads SNHLY; CDR2 reads FYNNEI. This CDR3 contains 13 residues.